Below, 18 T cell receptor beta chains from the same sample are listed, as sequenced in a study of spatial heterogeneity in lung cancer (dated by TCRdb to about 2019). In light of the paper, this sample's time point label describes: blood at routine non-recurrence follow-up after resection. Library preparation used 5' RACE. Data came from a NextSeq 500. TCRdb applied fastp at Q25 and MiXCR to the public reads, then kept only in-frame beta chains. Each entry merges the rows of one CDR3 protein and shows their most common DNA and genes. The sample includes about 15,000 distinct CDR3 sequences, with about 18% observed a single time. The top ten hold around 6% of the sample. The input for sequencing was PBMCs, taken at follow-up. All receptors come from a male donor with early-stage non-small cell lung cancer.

In DNA, the CDR3 is TGTGCCAGCAGTTTTAGAGGCGGCTACACCTTC. Residues: CASSFRGGYTF. The chain combines TRBV28 with TRBJ1-2; D gene unclear. The V and J ends lost 3 bases and 8 bases respectively, with 7 bases between them. The germline CDR1 and CDR2 sequences are MDHEN and SYDVKM. CDR3 length: 11 amino acids.

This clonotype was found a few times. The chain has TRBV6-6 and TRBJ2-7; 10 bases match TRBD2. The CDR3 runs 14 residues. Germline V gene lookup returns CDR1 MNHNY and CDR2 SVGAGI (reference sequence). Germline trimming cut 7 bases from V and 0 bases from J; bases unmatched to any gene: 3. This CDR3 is CASIAGGSSYEQYF. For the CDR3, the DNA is TGTGCCAGCATAGCGGGGGGTAGCTCCTACGAGCAGTACTTC.

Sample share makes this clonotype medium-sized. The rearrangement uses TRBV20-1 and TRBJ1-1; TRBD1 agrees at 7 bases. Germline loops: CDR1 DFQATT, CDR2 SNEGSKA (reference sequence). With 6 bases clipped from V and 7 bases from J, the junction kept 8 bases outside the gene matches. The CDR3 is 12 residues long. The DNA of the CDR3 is TGCAGTGCAACAGGGACAGCATTTGAAGCTTTCTTT. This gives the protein CSATGTAFEAFF.

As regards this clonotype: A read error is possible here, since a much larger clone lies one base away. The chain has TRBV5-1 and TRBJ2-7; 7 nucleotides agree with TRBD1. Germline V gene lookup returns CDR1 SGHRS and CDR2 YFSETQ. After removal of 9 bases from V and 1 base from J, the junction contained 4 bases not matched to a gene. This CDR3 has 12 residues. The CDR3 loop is CATTTGSYEQYF. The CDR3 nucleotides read TGCGCCACAACGACAGGGTCCTACGAGCAGTACTTC. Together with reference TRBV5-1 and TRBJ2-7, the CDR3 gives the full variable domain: KAGVTQTPRYLIKTRGQQVTLSCSPISGHRSVSWYQQTPGQGLQFLFEYFSETQRNKGNFPGRFSGRQFSNSRSEMNVSTLELGDSALYLCATTTGSYEQYFGPGTRLTVT.

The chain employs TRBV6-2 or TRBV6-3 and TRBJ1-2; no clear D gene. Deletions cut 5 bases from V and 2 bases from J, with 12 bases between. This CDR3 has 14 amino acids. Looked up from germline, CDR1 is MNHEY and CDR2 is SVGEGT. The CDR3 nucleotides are TGTGCCAGCAGTGGCGTGAACTCCAACTATGGCTACACCTTC. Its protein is CASSGVNSNYGYTF.

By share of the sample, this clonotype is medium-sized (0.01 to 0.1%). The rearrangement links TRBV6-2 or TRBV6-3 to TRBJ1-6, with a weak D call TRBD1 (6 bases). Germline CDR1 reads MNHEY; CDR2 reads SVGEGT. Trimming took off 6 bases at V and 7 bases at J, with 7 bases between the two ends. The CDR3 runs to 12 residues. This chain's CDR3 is CASRDSNSPLHF. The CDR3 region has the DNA TGTGCCAGCAGGGACAGCAATTCACCCCTCCACTTT.

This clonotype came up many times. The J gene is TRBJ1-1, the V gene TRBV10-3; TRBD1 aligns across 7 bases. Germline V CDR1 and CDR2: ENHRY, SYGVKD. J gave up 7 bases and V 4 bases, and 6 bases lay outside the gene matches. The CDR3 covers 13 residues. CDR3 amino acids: CAISASRDSEAFF. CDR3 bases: TGTGCCATCAGTGCTTCACGGGACAGTGAAGCTTTCTTT.

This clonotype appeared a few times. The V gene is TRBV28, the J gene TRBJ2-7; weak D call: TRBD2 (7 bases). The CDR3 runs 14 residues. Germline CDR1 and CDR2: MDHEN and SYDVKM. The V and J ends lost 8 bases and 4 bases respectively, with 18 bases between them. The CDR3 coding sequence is TGTGCCAGCGGGAGTGGACTAGGGGGTTACGAGCAGTACTTC. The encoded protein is CASGSGLGGYEQYF.

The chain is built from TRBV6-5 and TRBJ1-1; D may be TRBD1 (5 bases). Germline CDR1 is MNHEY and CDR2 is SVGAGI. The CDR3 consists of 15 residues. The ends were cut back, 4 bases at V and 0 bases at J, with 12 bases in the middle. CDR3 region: CASSSPGLMNTEAFF. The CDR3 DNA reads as TGTGCCAGCAGTTCTCCGGGACTAATGAACACTGAAGCTTTCTTT.

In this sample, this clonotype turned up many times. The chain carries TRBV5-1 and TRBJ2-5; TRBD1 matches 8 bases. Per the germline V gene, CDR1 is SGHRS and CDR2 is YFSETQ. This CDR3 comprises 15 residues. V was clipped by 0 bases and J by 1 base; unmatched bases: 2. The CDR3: CASSLAGTGQETQYF. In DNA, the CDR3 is TGCGCCAGCAGCTTGGCTGGGACAGGCCAAGAGACCCAGTACTTC.

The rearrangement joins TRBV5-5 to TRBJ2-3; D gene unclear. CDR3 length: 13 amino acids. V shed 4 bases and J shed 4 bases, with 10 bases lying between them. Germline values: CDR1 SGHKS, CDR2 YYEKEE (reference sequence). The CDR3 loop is CASSGRASDTQYF. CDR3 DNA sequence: TGTGCCAGCAGCGGCCGGGCCTCAGATACGCAGTATTTT.

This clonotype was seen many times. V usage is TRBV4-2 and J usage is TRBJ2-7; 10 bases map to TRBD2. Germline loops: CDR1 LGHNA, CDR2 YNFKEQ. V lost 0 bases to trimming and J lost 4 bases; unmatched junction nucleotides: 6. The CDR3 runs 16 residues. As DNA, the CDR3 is TGTGCCAGCAGCCAAGACTACGGTAGCGGGGGGTACGAGCAGTACTTC. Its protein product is CASSQDYGSGGYEQYF.

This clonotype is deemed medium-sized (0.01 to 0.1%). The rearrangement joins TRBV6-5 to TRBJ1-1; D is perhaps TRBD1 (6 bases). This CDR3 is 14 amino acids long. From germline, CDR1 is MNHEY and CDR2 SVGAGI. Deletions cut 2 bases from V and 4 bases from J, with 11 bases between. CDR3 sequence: CASSYVGGRTEAFF. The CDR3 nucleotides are TGTGCCAGCAGTTACGTAGGGGGGCGCACTGAAGCTTTCTTT.

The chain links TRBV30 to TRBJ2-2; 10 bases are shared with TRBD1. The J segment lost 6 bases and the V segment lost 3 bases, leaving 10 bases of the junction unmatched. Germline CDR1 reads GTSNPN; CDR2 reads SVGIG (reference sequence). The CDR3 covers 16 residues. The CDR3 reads CAWSIPGTGEPGELFF. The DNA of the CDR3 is TGTGCCTGGAGCATCCCCGGGACAGGGGAACCCGGGGAGCTGTTTTTT.

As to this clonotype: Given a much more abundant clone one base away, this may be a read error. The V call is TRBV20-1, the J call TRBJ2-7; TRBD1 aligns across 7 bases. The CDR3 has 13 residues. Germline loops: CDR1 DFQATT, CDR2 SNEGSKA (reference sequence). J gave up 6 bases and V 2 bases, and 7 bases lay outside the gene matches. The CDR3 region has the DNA TGCAGTGCTAGAATGACAGGGAGCGGCGAGCAGTACTTC. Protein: CSARMTGSGEQYF.

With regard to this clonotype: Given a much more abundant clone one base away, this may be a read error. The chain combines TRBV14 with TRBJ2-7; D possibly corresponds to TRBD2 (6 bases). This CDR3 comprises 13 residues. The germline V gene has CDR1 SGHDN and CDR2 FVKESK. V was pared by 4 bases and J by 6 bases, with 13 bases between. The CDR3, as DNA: TGTGCCAGCAGCCGAAGCGGGTTCTGCGAGCAGTACTTC. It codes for CASSRSGFCEQYF.

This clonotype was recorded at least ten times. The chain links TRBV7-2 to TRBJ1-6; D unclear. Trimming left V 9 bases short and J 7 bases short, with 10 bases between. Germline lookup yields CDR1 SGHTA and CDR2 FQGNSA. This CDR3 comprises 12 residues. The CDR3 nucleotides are TGTGCCAGTGGGTCGGGGAATTCACCCCTCCACTTT. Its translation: CASGSGNSPLHF.

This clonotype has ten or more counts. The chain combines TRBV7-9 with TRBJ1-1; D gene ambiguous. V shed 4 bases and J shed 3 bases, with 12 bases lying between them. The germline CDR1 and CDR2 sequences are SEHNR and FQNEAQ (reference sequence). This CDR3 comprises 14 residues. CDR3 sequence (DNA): TGTGCCAGCAGCTCGCGGACTTCCGACACTGAAGCTTTCTTT. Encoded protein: CASSSRTSDTEAFF.